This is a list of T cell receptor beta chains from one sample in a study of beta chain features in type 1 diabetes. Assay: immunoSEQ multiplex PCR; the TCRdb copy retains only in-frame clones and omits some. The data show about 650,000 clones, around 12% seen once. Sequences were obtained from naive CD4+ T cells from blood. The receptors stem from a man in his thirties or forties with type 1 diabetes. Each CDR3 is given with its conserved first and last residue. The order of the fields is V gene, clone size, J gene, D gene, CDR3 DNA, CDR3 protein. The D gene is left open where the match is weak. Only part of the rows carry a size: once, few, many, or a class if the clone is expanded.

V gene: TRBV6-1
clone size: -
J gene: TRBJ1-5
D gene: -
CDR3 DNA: TGTGCCAGCAGTCCCATTCCAGAACAGCCCCAGCATTTT
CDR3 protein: CASSPIPEQPQHF

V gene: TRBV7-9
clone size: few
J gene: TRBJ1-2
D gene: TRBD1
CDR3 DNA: TGTGCCAGCAGCTTAAGGGACAGGGATTCTGGCTACACCTTC
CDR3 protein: CASSLRDRDSGYTF

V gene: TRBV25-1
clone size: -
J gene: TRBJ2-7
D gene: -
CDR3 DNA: TGTGCCAGCAGTGAATTTGTGGCAGCATCCTACGAGCAGTACTTC
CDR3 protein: CASSEFVAASYEQYF

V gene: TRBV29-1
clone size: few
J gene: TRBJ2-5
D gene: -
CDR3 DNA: TGCAGCGTTGGCATACAGGGTGTTTTAGGGGAGACCCAGTACTTC
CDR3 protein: CSVGIQGVLGETQYF

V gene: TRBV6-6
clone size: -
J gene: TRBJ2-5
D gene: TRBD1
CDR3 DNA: TGTGCCAGCAGCTTCCAGGGGGCAGAGACCCAGTACTTC
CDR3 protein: CASSFQGAETQYF

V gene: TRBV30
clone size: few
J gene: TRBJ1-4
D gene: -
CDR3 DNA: TGTGCCTGGAGTGTAGGGGATGCAACTAATGAAAAACTGTTTTTT
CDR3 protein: CAWSVGDATNEKLFF

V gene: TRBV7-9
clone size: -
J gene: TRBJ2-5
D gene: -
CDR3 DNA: TGTGCCAGCAGCCAGTCCCGGAGGGGGGCCCAAGAGACCCAGTACTTC
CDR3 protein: CASSQSRRGAQETQYF

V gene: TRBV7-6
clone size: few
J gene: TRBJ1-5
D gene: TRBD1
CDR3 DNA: TGTGCCAGCAGCTTGAGGACAGGGGAACAGCCCCAGCATTTT
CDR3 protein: CASSLRTGEQPQHF

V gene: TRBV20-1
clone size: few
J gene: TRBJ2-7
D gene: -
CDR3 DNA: TGCAGTGCCCAGGGAGACTACGAGCAGTACTTC
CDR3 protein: CSAQGDYEQYF

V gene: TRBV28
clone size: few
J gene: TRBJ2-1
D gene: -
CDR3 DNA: TGTGCCAGCAACCCTTCCGGGCATGCGTACAATGAGCAGTTCTTC
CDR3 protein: CASNPSGHAYNEQFF

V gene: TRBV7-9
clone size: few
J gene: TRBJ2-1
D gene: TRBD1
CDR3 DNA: TGTGCCAGCAGACCGACAGGGGTCGGTGAGCAGTTCTTC
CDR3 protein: CASRPTGVGEQFF